This entry lists 27 T cell receptor beta chains sequenced from one sample in a study of shared clonotypes between healthy human individuals. This table comes from immunoSEQ multiplex PCR, and its TCRdb copy is limited to in-frame clones, with some not included. The table records about 2 million clones, about 95% of them present only once. Sequencing input: naive CD4+ T cells sorted from blood. This sample's subset: CD45RA+ positively selected. The source is a man aged 18 to 35 in good health.

A note on this clone: The sample contains more than one DNA sequence encoding this CDR3. The chain is built from TRBV7-2 and TRBJ1-1, with D perhaps TRBD1 (6 bases). The CDR3 runs 14 residues. Germline CDR1 and CDR2: SGHTA and FQGNSA. V dropped 5 bases and J dropped 1 base, with 11 bases sitting between them. CDR3 coding DNA: TGTGCCAGCAGCAGCCGACAGGCGAACACTGAAGCTTTCTTT. Encoded protein: CASSSRQANTEAFF.

The chain carries TRBV5-6 and TRBJ2-3, with D possibly matching TRBD2 (6 bases). CDR3 size: 15 residues. Looked up from germline, CDR1 is SGHDT and CDR2 is YYEEEE. V lost 0 bases, J lost 0 bases, and 8 bases lay in between. CDR3 in DNA: TGTGCCAGCAGCTTGGTGGCGGGGAGCACAGATACGCAGTATTTT. Amino acid sequence: CASSLVAGSTDTQYF.

The CDR3 reads CATSRDRSLYSGYTF. CDR3 bases: TGTGCCACCAGCAGAGATCGGAGTTTGTATTCTGGCTACACCTTC. This chain links TRBV15 with TRBJ1-2; D not resolved. Per germline, CDR1 LNHNV and CDR2 YYDKDF (reference sequence). V lost 0 bases and J 7 bases, leaving 15 bases between the germline ends. The CDR3 spans 15 residues.

The CDR3 sequence: CARSLWSGVMNTEAFF. CDR3 DNA sequence: TGTGCCAGAAGCTTGTGGTCAGGGGTCATGAACACTGAAGCTTTCTTT. This sequence joins TRBV5-3 and TRBJ1-1, with D maybe TRBD1 (6 bases). TRBV5-3 is noted as an ORF with a role that remains uncertain. With 1 base removed from V and 0 bases from J, the gap between germline ends came to 13 bases. There are 16 residues in the CDR3.

This clone was recorded once. The V call is TRBV19, the J call TRBJ1-4; TRBD1 is a possible D gene (6 bases). Per the germline V gene, CDR1 is LNHDA and CDR2 is SQIVND (reference sequence). The CDR3 loop spans 18 amino acids. Deletions cut 4 bases from V and 1 base from J, with 19 bases between. CDR3 DNA: TGTGCCAGTAGTACCATACGGACAGCACTTTTAACTAATGAAAAACTGTTTTTT. The encoded protein is CASSTIRTALLTNEKLFF.

The genes are TRBV6-5 and TRBJ1-6, with TRBD1 matching over 8 bases. Per the germline V gene, CDR1 is MNHEY and CDR2 is SVGAGI. V shed 0 bases, J shed 10 bases, and the junction held 8 bases outside the gene matches. This CDR3 has 16 residues. The CDR3 protein is CASSYSRAGGGSPLHF. The CDR3 nucleotides are TGTGCCAGCAGTTACTCTAGGGCAGGGGGCGGATCACCCCTCCACTTT.

This clone was picked up one time. The V gene is TRBV6-1, the J gene TRBJ1-4; possible D gene TRBD1, 6 bases. Per germline, CDR1 MNHNS and CDR2 SASEGT. The ends were cut back, 6 bases at V and 8 bases at J, with 19 bases in the middle. The CDR3 spans 15 residues. The CDR3 DNA is TGTGCCAGCAGGACCGGGACACTTGGCGGAGAAAAACTGTTTTTT. Amino acids: CASRTGTLGGEKLFF.

Comments on this clone: This CDR3 is also generated by other DNA sequences in the sample. The gene calls are TRBV7-2 and TRBJ1-1, with D possibly TRBD1 on 6 matching bases. V lost 1 base and J 1 base, leaving 7 bases between the germline ends. The CDR3 loop spans 14 amino acids. Per germline, CDR1 SGHTA and CDR2 FQGNSA. The CDR3, as DNA: TGTGCCAGCAGCTTAGGGGGGCCGAACACTGAAGCTTTCTTT. This gives the protein CASSLGGPNTEAFF.

J is TRBJ2-3 and V is TRBV7-8, with 9 bases that match TRBD2. The junction had 5 bases not matched to a gene; V was cut back by 1 base and J by 3 bases. The CDR3 contains 16 residues. Germline-derived CDR1 and CDR2 are SGHVS and FQNEAQ. CDR3 bases: TGTGCCAGCAGCTTAGGCGGGAGGGCGGGTACAGATACGCAGTATTTT. Translated: CASSLGGRAGTDTQYF.

The chain is built from TRBV18 and TRBJ1-1, with D unclear. The germline V and J ends were trimmed by 0 bases and 3 bases, with 14 bases remaining between them. Germline V CDR1 and CDR2: KGHSH, LQKENI. The CDR3 loop spans 16 amino acids. CDR3 amino acids: CASSPPSLWPYTEAFF. The CDR3 region has the DNA TGTGCCAGCTCACCACCGAGCCTTTGGCCGTACACTGAAGCTTTCTTT. Combining the CDR3 with reference TRBV18 and TRBJ1-1 gives the whole variable domain NAGVMQNPRHLVRRRGQEARLRCSPMKGHSHVYWYRQLPEEGLKFMVYLQKENIIDESGMPKERFSAEFPKEGPSILRIQQVVRGDSAAYFCASSPPSLWPYTEAFFGQGTRLTVV.

V is TRBV18 and J is TRBJ1-4; unclear D gene. The CDR3 covers 16 residues. Germline V CDR1 and CDR2: KGHSH, LQKENI. V lost 3 bases and J 5 bases, leaving 16 bases between the germline ends. The CDR3 region is CASSPLSPGTNEKLFF. In DNA form, the CDR3 reads TGTGCCAGCTCACCTCTGAGTCCCGGTACAAATGAAAAACTGTTTTTT.

This clone was seen once. V and J are TRBV27 and TRBJ2-5, with TRBD2 as a possible D gene (5 bases). Looked up from germline, CDR1 is MNHEY and CDR2 is SMNVEV (reference sequence). The V and J ends lost 5 bases and 0 bases respectively, with 13 bases between them. The CDR3 runs to 15 residues. The CDR3 bases are TGTGCCAGCAGTGTCCATATAGCGTACCAAGAGACCCAGTACTTC. Translation: CASSVHIAYQETQYF.

As for this clone: The same CDR3 can be traced to other DNA sequences in this sample. The chain recombines TRBV7-2 with TRBJ1-4; no clear D. Germline lookup yields CDR1 SGHTA and CDR2 FQGNSA. The CDR3 sequence is 13 residues long. Trimming took 5 bases from V and 8 from J, leaving 12 bases between them. The CDR3 protein is CASSLIGNEKLFF. CDR3 DNA: TGTGCCAGCAGCCTTATCGGGAACGAAAAACTGTTTTTT. Variable domain in full (rest from reference TRBV7-2 and TRBJ1-4): GAGVSQSPSNKVTEKGKDVELRCDPISGHTALYWYRQSLGQGLEFLIYFQGNSAPDKSGLPSDRFSAERTGGSVSTLTIQRTQQEDSAVYLCASSLIGNEKLFFGSGTQLSVL.

The rearrangement links TRBV10-3 to TRBJ2-3, with a possible D match to TRBD1 (5 bases). The CDR3 runs to 14 residues. Germline assignment: CDR1 ENHRY and CDR2 SYGVKD. The V end lost 3 bases, the J end lost 5 bases, and 12 bases lay between the germline ends. The CDR3 bases are TGTGCCATCAGTGATCTGGGGCTGAAAGATACGCAGTATTTT. The encoded protein is CAISDLGLKDTQYF.

This rearrangement joins TRBV7-3 to TRBJ2-7, with D uncertain. This CDR3 has 15 residues. V dropped 2 bases and J dropped 1 base, with 12 bases sitting between them. Germline V gene data show CDR1 as SGHTA and CDR2 as FQGTGA. The CDR3 region is CASSLESGDSYEQYF. The CDR3 region has the DNA TGTGCCAGCAGCTTAGAGAGTGGAGATTCCTACGAGCAGTACTTC.

Notes on this clone: Different DNA sequences within this sample yield the same CDR3. The V and J genes are TRBV6-5 and TRBJ1-1; D unclear. CDR1 is MNHEY, CDR2 SVGAGI, per germline. The CDR3 loop spans 15 amino acids. The V and J ends lost 0 bases and 1 base respectively, with 9 bases between them. The CDR3 here is CASSYSTATNTEAFF. The CDR3 coding sequence is TGTGCCAGCAGTTACTCGACGGCGACGAACACTGAAGCTTTCTTT.

The chain is built from TRBV5-1 and TRBJ2-1; D call uncertain. The CDR3 has 13 amino acids. The V end lost 3 bases, the J end lost 2 bases, and 6 bases lay between the germline ends. CDR1 is SGHRS, CDR2 YFSETQ, per germline. In nucleotides, the CDR3 is TGCGCCAGCAGCTCTGAGGCCTACAATGAGCAGTTCTTC. This encodes CASSSEAYNEQFF. The variable domain in full, completed from reference TRBV5-1 and TRBJ2-1, reads KAGVTQTPRYLIKTRGQQVTLSCSPISGHRSVSWYQQTPGQGLQFLFEYFSETQRNKGNFPGRFSGRQFSNSRSEMNVSTLELGDSALYLCASSSEAYNEQFFGPGTRLTVL.

The rearrangement links TRBV6-1 to TRBJ2-3; D is possibly TRBD1 or TRBD2 (5 bases each). The V end lost 8 bases, the J end lost 1 base, and 10 bases lay between the germline ends. In germline, CDR1 is MNHNS, CDR2 SASEGT. The CDR3 has 13 amino acids. The DNA for the CDR3 is TGTGCCAGCGAGGGGTTCGGCACAGATACGCAGTATTTT. This sequence encodes CASEGFGTDTQYF.

V usage is TRBV5-4 and J usage is TRBJ2-3; 9 bases are a match to TRBD2. In germline, CDR1 is SGHNT, CDR2 YYREEE (reference sequence). With 2 bases clipped from V and 0 bases from J, the junction kept 7 bases outside the gene matches. The CDR3 spans 17 residues. Here the CDR3 DNA reads TGTGCCAGCAGCTTTTACCTAGCGGGGTCTAGCACAGATACGCAGTATTTT. Translated, it gives CASSFYLAGSSTDTQYF.

This chain links TRBV19 with TRBJ1-5; a weak D match, TRBD1 (5 bases). V lost 5 bases, J lost 7 bases, and 18 bases lay in between. The length of the CDR3 is 15 residues. Germline V gene lookup returns CDR1 LNHDA and CDR2 SQIVND (reference sequence). This CDR3 reads CASSGTAAGRQPQHF. The CDR3 bases are TGTGCCAGTAGTGGGACGGCCGCCGGTCGACAGCCCCAGCATTTT.

V gene TRBV7-2 combines with J gene TRBJ2-3; 16 positions match TRBD2. This CDR3 has 17 amino acids. CDR1 is SGHTA, CDR2 FQGNSA, per germline. Unmatched junction bases numbered 6, after V lost 2 bases and J lost 7 bases. CDR3 protein: CASSLSAGLAGGHTQYF. For the CDR3, the DNA is TGTGCCAGCAGCTTATCCGCGGGACTAGCGGGAGGGCATACGCAGTATTTT.

The chain combines TRBV11-2 with TRBJ1-2, with a weak D call TRBD1 (6 bases). Germline CDR1 reads SGHAT; CDR2 reads FQNNGV. This CDR3 spans 14 amino acids. Trimming left V 5 bases short and J 1 base short, with 11 bases between. CDR3 DNA sequence: TGTGCCAGCAGCAGGGGGACGGTTAACTATGGCTACACCTTC. Encoded protein: CASSRGTVNYGYTF.

V gene TRBV11-2 combines with J gene TRBJ2-7, with D hard to call. Germline CDR1 is SGHAT and CDR2 is FQNNGV. Trimming stripped 5 bases from V and 2 bases from J, with 16 bases between. The CDR3 contains 15 residues. CDR3 region: CASSRTLAAPYEQYF. DNA of the CDR3: TGTGCCAGCAGCCGGACCTTGGCGGCCCCCTACGAGCAGTACTTC.

The chain couples TRBV30 to TRBJ1-4, with D perhaps matching TRBD1 (5 bases). V lost 3 bases, J lost 12 bases, and 17 bases lay in between. Per the germline V gene, CDR1 is GTSNPN and CDR2 is SVGIG (reference sequence). The CDR3 totals 13 residues. CDR3 sequence (DNA): TGTGCCTGGAGCCGCTTCCAGGGAGGGGAACTGTTTTTT. Translated: CAWSRFQGGELFF.

The V call is TRBV5-4, the J call TRBJ1-2; D possibly corresponds to TRBD1 (6 bases). V lost 1 base to trimming and J lost 4 bases, with 14 bases between them. Germline lookup yields CDR1 SGHNT and CDR2 YYREEE (reference sequence). This CDR3 has 15 amino acids. CDR3 nucleotides: TGTGCCAGCAGCTTGTGGTCAGGGGTGGTCTATGGCTACACCTTC. It codes for CASSLWSGVVYGYTF.

The chain uses TRBV5-1 and TRBJ2-3; 16 nucleotides align to TRBD2. CDR1 SGHRS and CDR2 YFSETQ come from the germline V gene. CDR3 length: 17 amino acids. Trimming cost V 0 bases and J 6 bases; bases outside gene matches: 4. CDR3 nucleotide sequence: TGCGCCAGCAGCTTGGTAGGGACTAGCGGGGGGGCCGATACGCAGTATTTT. This codes for CASSLVGTSGGADTQYF.

This chain joins TRBV6-1 and TRBJ1-5; tentatively, D is TRBD1 (5 bases). V lost 8 bases and J 4 bases, leaving 9 bases between the germline ends. Per the germline V gene, CDR1 is MNHNS and CDR2 is SASEGT. The CDR3 extends over 12 amino acids. The CDR3 nucleotides read TGTGCCAGCCAGCGGGGGAATCAGCCCCAGCATTTT. This translates into CASQRGNQPQHF.